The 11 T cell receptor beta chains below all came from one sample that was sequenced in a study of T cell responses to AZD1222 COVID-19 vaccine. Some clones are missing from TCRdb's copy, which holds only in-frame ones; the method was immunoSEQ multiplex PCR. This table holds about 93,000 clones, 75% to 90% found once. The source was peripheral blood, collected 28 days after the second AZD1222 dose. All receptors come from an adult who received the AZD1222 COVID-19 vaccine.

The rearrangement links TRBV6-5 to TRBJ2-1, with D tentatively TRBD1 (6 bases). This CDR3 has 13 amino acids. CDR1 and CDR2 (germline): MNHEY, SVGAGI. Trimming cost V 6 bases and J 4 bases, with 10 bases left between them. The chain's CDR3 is CASSFGQYNEQFF. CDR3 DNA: TGTGCCAGCAGCTTCGGACAGTACAATGAGCAGTTCTTC.

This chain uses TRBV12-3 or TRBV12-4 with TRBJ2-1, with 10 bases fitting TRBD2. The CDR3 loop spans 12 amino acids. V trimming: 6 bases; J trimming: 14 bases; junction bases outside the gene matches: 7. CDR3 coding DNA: TGTGCCAGCAGCTTTAGCGGGGGGTGGAAGTTCTTC. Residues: CASSFSGGWKFF.

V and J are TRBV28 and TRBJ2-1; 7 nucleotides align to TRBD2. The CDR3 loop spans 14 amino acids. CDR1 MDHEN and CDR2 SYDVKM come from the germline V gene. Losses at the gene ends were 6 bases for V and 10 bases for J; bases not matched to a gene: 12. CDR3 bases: TGTGCCAGCAGAAATAGGGGACTATCGGGGGAGCAGTTCTTC. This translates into CASRNRGLSGEQFF.

This chain's CDR3 is CATNRGSQEKLFF. The CDR3 nucleotides read TGTGCCACCAACAGGGGATCACAAGAAAAACTGTTTTTT. The rearrangement joins TRBV5-6 to TRBJ1-4; 7 nucleotides match TRBD1. V was clipped by 9 bases and J by 8 bases; unmatched bases: 10. Germline CDR1 SGHDT, CDR2 YYEEEE. The length of the CDR3 is 13 residues.

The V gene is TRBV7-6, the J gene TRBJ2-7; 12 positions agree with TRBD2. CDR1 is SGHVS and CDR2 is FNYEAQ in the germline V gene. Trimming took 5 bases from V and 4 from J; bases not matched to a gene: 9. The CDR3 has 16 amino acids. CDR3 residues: CASSPGLAGKEYEQYF. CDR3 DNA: TGTGCCAGCAGCCCCGGACTAGCGGGGAAGGAGTACGAGCAGTACTTC.

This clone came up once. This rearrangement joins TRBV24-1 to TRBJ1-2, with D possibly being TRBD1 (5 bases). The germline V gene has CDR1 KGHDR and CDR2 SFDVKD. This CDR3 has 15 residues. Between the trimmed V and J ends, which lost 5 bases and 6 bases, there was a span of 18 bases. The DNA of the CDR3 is TGTGCCACCAGTGGCCCGGGACCTAGGGAAAATGGCTACACCTTC. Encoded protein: CATSGPGPRENGYTF.

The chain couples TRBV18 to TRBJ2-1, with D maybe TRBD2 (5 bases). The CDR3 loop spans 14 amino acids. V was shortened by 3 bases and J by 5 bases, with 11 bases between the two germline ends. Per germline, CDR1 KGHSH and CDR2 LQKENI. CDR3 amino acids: CASSPRRDHNEQFF. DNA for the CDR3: TGTGCCAGCTCACCGAGACGGGATCACAATGAGCAGTTCTTC.

The CDR3 loop reads CASAGQGPRGTEAFF. As DNA, the CDR3 is TGTGCCAGCGCCGGACAGGGACCGAGGGGCACTGAAGCTTTCTTT. V gene TRBV6-5 combines with J gene TRBJ1-1; 8 nucleotides match TRBD1. This CDR3 has 15 residues. Germline CDR1 reads MNHEY; CDR2 reads SVGAGI. V was clipped by 8 bases and J by 4 bases; unmatched bases: 12.

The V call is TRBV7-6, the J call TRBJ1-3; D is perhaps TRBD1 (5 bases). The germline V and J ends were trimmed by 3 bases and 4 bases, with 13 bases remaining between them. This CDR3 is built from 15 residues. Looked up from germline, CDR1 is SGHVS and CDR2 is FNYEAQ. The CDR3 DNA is TGTGCCAGCAGCTTCGGGACCCCCCCAGGAAACACCATATATTTT. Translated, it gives CASSFGTPPGNTIYF.

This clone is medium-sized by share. CDR3 sequence (DNA): TGTGCCAGCAGTGACTCAGTGGAGTCGAACACCGGGGAGCTGTTTTTT. Translated, it gives CASSDSVESNTGELFF. The rearrangement joins TRBV6-4 to TRBJ2-2, with D uncertain. The CDR3 length is 16 residues. The germline V and J ends were trimmed by 0 bases and 0 bases, with 8 bases remaining between them. The germline CDR1 and CDR2 sequences are MRHNA and SNTAGT.

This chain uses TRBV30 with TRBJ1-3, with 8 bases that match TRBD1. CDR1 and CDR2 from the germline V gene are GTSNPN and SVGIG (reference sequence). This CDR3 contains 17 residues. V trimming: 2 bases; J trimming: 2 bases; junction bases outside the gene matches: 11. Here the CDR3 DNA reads TGTGCCTGGAGTCCCCTGACAGGGGCCATTACTGGAAACACCATATATTTT. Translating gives CAWSPLTGAITGNTIYF.